The subject of this entry is one T cell receptor beta chain. Its antigen remains unknown. Deletions cut 10 bases from V and 0 bases from J, with 16 bases between. CDR1 and CDR2 from the germline V gene are MGHDK and SYGVNS. This CDR3 has 14 amino acids. This sample was included in a study of cytomegalovirus exposure and HLA in healthy donors. General study findings and limits: In a later analysis, parvovirus B19, influenza, CMV and Epstein-Barr virus appeared linked to several top co-occurrence clusters. In a later analysis, donors in an Asian-associated ancestry cluster reportedly had fewer N-insertions in productive TCRs than the cohort mean.

Primers for the PCR totalled 60 Vbeta and 13 Jbeta. Authors' analysis steps: Tens of millions of unique TCR beta chains, roughly 10 million shared, were counted in a later analysis. TCRdb keeps only in-frame clones here, not all; method: immunoSEQ multiplex PCR. V and J calls and clone size follow that table, whereas D and trimming were derived from the DNA. The sample has 150,000 to 200,000 clones; roughly 86% are singletons. The V gene is TRBV25-1, the J gene TRBJ2-7; D perhaps matches TRBD1 (6 bases). This sequence was found in a woman under 30 in good health and CMV-seronegative. The sequencing sample was made of PBMCs. CDR3 residues: CATTIRDNSYEQYF. CDR3 nucleotide sequence: TGTGCCACCACTATCCGGGACAACTCCTACGAGCAGTACTTC.